This T cell receptor beta chain is drawn from a study of OX40 agonist ivuxolimab in advanced cancers. Study at large: Every 2 weeks, patients got intravenous ivuxolimab at one of six dose levels (0.01-10 mg/kg).

Libraries were prepared by immunoSEQ multiplex PCR; TCRdb keeps only in-frame clonotypes and omits some of them. The sample lists tens of thousands of clones; 75% to 90% were seen once. Notes on the study in general: Circulating CD4+ and CD8+ T cells showed clonal expansion by week 6 at 0.1 to 3.0 mg/kg.

Germline CDR1 is KGHSH and CDR2 is LQKENI. The CDR3 runs to 13 residues. With 3 bases removed from V and 0 bases from J, the gap between germline ends came to 4 bases. The sample holds one count of this clone. The antigen remains unidentified. Within the sample, other DNA sequences also encode this same CDR3. This sequence was found in an adult with an advanced solid tumor such as melanoma, head and neck, liver or kidney cancer. This specimen consisted of CD4+ or CD8+ T cells sorted from blood, obtained in a trial of the OX40 agonist ivuxolimab. The V and J genes are TRBV18 and TRBJ2-3; no reliable D call. Here the CDR3 reads CASSPMSTDTQYF. The CDR3 region has the DNA TGTGCCAGCTCACCCATGAGCACAGATACGCAGTATTTT.